This T cell receptor (beta chain) was recovered during a study of OX40 agonist ivuxolimab in advanced cancers. Study context: Prior anti-PD-1, anti-PD-L1 or anti-CTLA-4 therapy was allowed; 40% to 50% had some.

Method: immunoSEQ multiplex PCR; TCRdb's copy keeps in-frame clones and lacks some. This table holds over 40,000 clones, over 75% found once. V was trimmed by 4 bases and J by 5 bases, leaving 21 bases between them. Germline loops: CDR1 MDHEN, CDR2 SYDVKM. This CDR3 has 17 amino acids. This clone was recorded a few times. The specimen was CD4+ or CD8+ T cells sorted from blood, collected in a trial of the OX40 agonist ivuxolimab. This chain connects TRBV28 to TRBJ1-5; possible D gene TRBD1, 6 bases. The TCR was taken from an adult with an advanced solid tumor such as melanoma, head and neck, liver or kidney cancer. CDR3 residues: CASSSWAGGLPDQPQHF. The CDR3 DNA sequence: TGTGCCAGCAGTTCTTGGGCGGGGGGCCTGCCCGATCAGCCCCAGCATTTT.